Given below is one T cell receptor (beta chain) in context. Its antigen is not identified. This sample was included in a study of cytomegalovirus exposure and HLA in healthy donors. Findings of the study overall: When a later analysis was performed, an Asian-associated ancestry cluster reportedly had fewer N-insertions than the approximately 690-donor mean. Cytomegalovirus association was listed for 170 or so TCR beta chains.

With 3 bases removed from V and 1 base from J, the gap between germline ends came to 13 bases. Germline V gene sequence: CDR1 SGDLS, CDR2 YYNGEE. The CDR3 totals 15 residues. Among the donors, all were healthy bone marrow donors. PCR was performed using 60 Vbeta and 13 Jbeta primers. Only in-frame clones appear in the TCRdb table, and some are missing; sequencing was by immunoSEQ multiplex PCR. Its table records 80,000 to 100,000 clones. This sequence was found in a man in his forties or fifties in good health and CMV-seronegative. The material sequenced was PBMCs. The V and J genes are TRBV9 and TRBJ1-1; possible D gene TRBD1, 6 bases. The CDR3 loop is CASSGSGVGNTEAFF. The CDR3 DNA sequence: TGTGCCAGCAGCGGCTCAGGGGTGGGGAACACTGAAGCTTTCTTT.